These 6 T cell receptor beta chains share one sample of origin, sequenced in a study of blood T cell repertoires in COVID-19. Profiled with immunoSEQ multiplex PCR; TCRdb holds only in-frame clones, not every one. The sample shows 100,000 to 150,000 clones, 79% of them seen only once. Sequencing used peripheral blood. The receptors were gathered from a man between 40 and 49 years old with active or convalescent COVID-19.

This clone was seen a single time. The rearrangement uses TRBV30 and TRBJ2-1; the D gene is possibly TRBD1 (6 bases). CDR1 GTSNPN and CDR2 SVGIG come from the germline V gene (reference sequence). Trimming removed 2 bases from V and 9 bases from J, with 8 bases in between. The CDR3 has 11 residues. The CDR3 is CAWSLGGEQFF. In nucleotides, the CDR3 is TGTGCCTGGAGTCTAGGGGGTGAGCAGTTCTTC.

The chain is built from TRBV28 and TRBJ1-2, with a tentative D call TRBD1 (5 bases). Germline V gene lookup returns CDR1 MDHEN and CDR2 SYDVKM. V dropped 6 bases and J dropped 4 bases, with 9 bases sitting between them. This CDR3 region has 12 residues. The CDR3 spells CASSSTAYGYTF. For the CDR3, the DNA is TGTGCCAGCAGCTCGACAGCCTATGGCTACACCTTC.

The chain recombines TRBV2 with TRBJ1-2; a weak D match, TRBD1 (5 bases). V was pared by 1 base and J by 5 bases, with 14 bases between. The CDR3 totals 15 residues. Germline values: CDR1 SNHLY, CDR2 FYNNEI. As DNA, the CDR3 is TGTGCCAGCAGTGAAGGGGGCAGGGAGGGGTATGGCTACACCTTC. Translated: CASSEGGREGYGYTF.

This clone was seen a handful of times. Additional DNA sequences in this sample encode the identical CDR3. The chain employs TRBV6-6 and TRBJ1-4, with D unclear. Germline CDR1 MNHNY, CDR2 SVGAGI (reference sequence). CDR3 length: 14 residues. Between the trimmed V and J ends, which lost 0 bases and 4 bases, there was a span of 6 bases. The chain's CDR3 is CASSYSEGNEKLFF. The CDR3 DNA sequence: TGTGCCAGCAGTTACTCAGAGGGTAATGAAAAACTGTTTTTT.

Only one count was recorded for this clone. This chain links TRBV6-5 with TRBJ2-7, with TRBD1 matching 7 bases. The CDR3 length is 16 residues. Germline-derived CDR1 and CDR2 are MNHEY and SVGAGI. Trimming took 0 bases from V and 3 from J; bases not matched to a gene: 8. The CDR3 reads CASSYSRAGGYYEQYF. For the CDR3, the DNA is TGTGCCAGCAGTTACTCGAGGGCAGGGGGTTACTACGAGCAGTACTTC.

The V and J genes are TRBV7-2 and TRBJ1-5; D gene uncertain. This CDR3 spans 15 amino acids. V was shortened by 3 bases and J by 0 bases, with 9 bases between the two germline ends. Germline V gene lookup returns CDR1 SGHTA and CDR2 FQGNSA. The CDR3 nucleotides read TGTGCCAGCAGCTTGGCCGTCGTTAGCAATCAGCCCCAGCATTTT. It encodes CASSLAVVSNQPQHF.